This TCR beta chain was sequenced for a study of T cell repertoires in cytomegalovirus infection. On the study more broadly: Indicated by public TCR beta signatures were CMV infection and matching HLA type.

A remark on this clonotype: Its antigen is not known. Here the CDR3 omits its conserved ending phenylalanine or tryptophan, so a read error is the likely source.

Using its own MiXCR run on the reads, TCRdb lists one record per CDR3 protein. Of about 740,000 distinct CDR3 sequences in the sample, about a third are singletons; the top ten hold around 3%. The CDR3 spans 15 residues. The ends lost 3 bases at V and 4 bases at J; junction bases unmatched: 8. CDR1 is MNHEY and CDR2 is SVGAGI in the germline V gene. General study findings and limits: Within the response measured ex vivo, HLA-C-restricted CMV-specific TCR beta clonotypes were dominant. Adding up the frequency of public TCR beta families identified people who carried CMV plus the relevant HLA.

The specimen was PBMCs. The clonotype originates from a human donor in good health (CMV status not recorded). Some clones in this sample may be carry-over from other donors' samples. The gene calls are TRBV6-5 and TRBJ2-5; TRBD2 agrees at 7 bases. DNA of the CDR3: TGTGCCAGCAGTTATGAGGGAGGGCCCGTAGAGACCCAGTACTTA. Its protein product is CASSYEGGPVETQYL.